Detailed here is one TCR beta chain. These data belong to a study of blood T cell repertoires in COVID-19. The assay was immunoSEQ multiplex PCR, and TCRdb's table has in-frame clones only and misses some. The repertoire holds 200,000 to 250,000 clones, 85% to 90% seen once, with about 9.4% in the top ten. The CDR3 length is 15 residues. Germline CDR1 and CDR2: LNHNV and YYDKDF (reference sequence). Trimming took 1 base from V and 10 from J; bases not matched to a gene: 10. This TCR was sampled from a woman between 45 and 60 years old with COVID-19, enrolled during active disease. The chain joins TRBV15 to TRBJ2-1; TRBD1 agrees at 7 bases. Sequencing used peripheral blood. CDR3 nucleotide sequence: TGTGCCACCAGCAGAGTGAGGGACAGCTCAGGAGAGCAGTTCTTC. This gives the protein CATSRVRDSSGEQFF.